This TCR beta chain was captured in a study of T cell changes during pregnancy in multiple sclerosis. TCRdb's copy holds only in-frame clones and misses some; the assay was immunoSEQ multiplex PCR. The data show tens of thousands of clones, roughly 90% seen once. Trimming removed 6 bases from V and 0 bases from J, with 14 bases in between. The germline CDR1 and CDR2 sequences are SNHLY and FYNNEI. The CDR3 contains 15 residues. This TCR was sampled from a female donor in good health, enrolled as a control in a pregnancy study. This rearrangement joins TRBV2 to TRBJ1-2, with D uncertain. The source was CD4+ T cells from peripheral blood mononuclear cells, collected in the third trimester of pregnancy. Here the CDR3 DNA reads TGTGCCAGCAGACGTGAAATAGGAGCTAACTATGGCTACACCTTC. Its protein is CASRREIGANYGYTF.